Below, 11 T cell receptor beta chains from the same sample are listed, as sequenced in a study of blood T cell repertoires in COVID-19. TCRdb's table, derived via immunoSEQ multiplex PCR, lists solely in-frame clones and lacks some. In the table there are over 200,000 clones, 75% to 85% of which are singletons. Sequenced input: PBMCs or T cells enriched from blood (not recorded which). The receptors stem from a man in his forties who had recovered from COVID-19.

In DNA form, the CDR3 reads TGTGCCAGCAGCCCCATGGGGCAATTATCCTATGGCTACACCTTC. This codes for CASSPMGQLSYGYTF. The V gene is TRBV7-2, the J gene TRBJ1-2; D may be TRBD1 (5 bases). Germline V gene data show CDR1 as SGHTA and CDR2 as FQGNSA. The germline V and J ends were trimmed by 5 bases and 4 bases, with 17 bases remaining between them. This CDR3 is 15 amino acids long.

This clone has just a few counts. V and J are TRBV24-1 and TRBJ2-1; 9 bases match TRBD2. CDR3 length: 15 amino acids. J lost 9 bases, V lost 4 bases, and 9 bases had no gene match. Looked up from germline, CDR1 is KGHDR and CDR2 is SFDVKD. CDR3 in DNA: TGTGCCACCAGTGACGGGACTAGCTTCACCCGTGAGCAGTTCTTC. Translation: CATSDGTSFTREQFF.

This clone was counted once. The chain joins TRBV4-2 to TRBJ2-2, with D maybe TRBD2 (6 bases). V lost 0 bases, J lost 4 bases, and 15 bases lay in between. Per germline, CDR1 LGHNA and CDR2 YNFKEQ. The CDR3 runs 17 residues. CDR3 nucleotide sequence: TGTGCCAGCAGCCAAGATGGGGGAGGAGGTGTCACCGGGGAGCTGTTTTTT. Encoded protein: CASSQDGGGGVTGELFF.

This chain joins TRBV5-1 and TRBJ1-4, with D perhaps TRBD1 (5 bases). The CDR3 consists of 14 residues. Trimming removed 4 bases at V and 8 bases at J, with 15 bases between. The V gene's germline CDR1 is SGHRS and CDR2 YFSETQ. CDR3 in DNA: TGCGCCAGCAGCGATCAGGGAGGTTACGAAAAACTGTTTTTT. Its translation: CASSDQGGYEKLFF.

This clone was counted only a few times. This sequence joins TRBV5-1 and TRBJ2-7; D is unclear. Looked up from germline, CDR1 is SGHRS and CDR2 is YFSETQ. This CDR3 region has 11 residues. Deletions cut 0 bases from V and 5 bases from J, with 3 bases between. The CDR3 sequence: CASSLGNEQYF. DNA for the CDR3: TGCGCCAGCAGCTTGGGTAACGAGCAGTACTTC. The full variable domain, completed using reference TRBV5-1 and TRBJ2-7, is KAGVTQTPRYLIKTRGQQVTLSCSPISGHRSVSWYQQTPGQGLQFLFEYFSETQRNKGNFPGRFSGRQFSNSRSEMNVSTLELGDSALYLCASSLGNEQYFGPGTRLTVT.

The rearrangement uses TRBV19 and TRBJ1-2; D uncertain. Germline loops: CDR1 LNHDA, CDR2 SQIVND (reference sequence). The CDR3 runs 15 residues. Trimming stripped 3 bases from V and 4 bases from J, with 15 bases between. The CDR3 here is CASSIVNRETYGYTF. The CDR3 bases are TGTGCCAGTAGTATCGTGAACAGAGAGACCTATGGCTACACCTTC. The variable domain in full, completed from reference TRBV19 and TRBJ1-2, reads DGGITQSPKYLFRKEGQNVTLSCEQNLNHDAMYWYRQDPGQGLRLIYYSQIVNDFQKGDIAEGYSVSREKKESFPLTVTSAQKNPTAFYLCASSIVNRETYGYTFGSGTRLTVV.

Only a few counts were recorded for this clone. This chain connects TRBV6-5 to TRBJ2-2, with D tentatively TRBD2 (5 bases). The CDR3 totals 15 residues. V lost 6 bases and J 5 bases, leaving 16 bases between the germline ends. The germline CDR1 and CDR2 sequences are MNHEY and SVGAGI. This CDR3 is CASRVPSLETGELFF. The CDR3 DNA follows: TGTGCCAGCAGAGTTCCTAGCCTAGAGACCGGGGAGCTGTTTTTT.

The CDR3 here is CATSKRTSSTDTQYF. CDR3 nucleotides: TGTGCCACCAGCAAGCGCACCTCTAGCACAGATACGCAGTATTTT. This chain links TRBV15 with TRBJ2-3; D is unclear. This CDR3 contains 15 residues. Germline assignment: CDR1 LNHNV and CDR2 YYDKDF (reference sequence). The V end was cut by 4 bases, the J end by 0 bases, with 11 bases between.

This clone was found a few times. J is TRBJ2-1 and V is TRBV5-6, with 15 bases aligning to TRBD2. The CDR3 consists of 15 residues. The junction had 1 base not matched to a gene; V was cut back by 2 bases and J by 7 bases. The germline V gene has CDR1 SGHDT and CDR2 YYEEEE. The CDR3 loop is CASSFGLAGGNEQFF. CDR3 DNA sequence: TGTGCCAGCAGCTTCGGACTAGCGGGAGGGAATGAGCAGTTCTTC.

The gene calls are TRBV10-3 and TRBJ2-1; D gene unclear. Germline assignment: CDR1 ENHRY and CDR2 SYGVKD. The ends were cut back, 3 bases at V and 8 bases at J, with 17 bases in the middle. CDR3 length: 15 residues. The CDR3 protein is CAISEARSQAHEQFF. The CDR3 coding sequence is TGTGCCATCAGTGAAGCCCGTAGTCAGGCTCATGAGCAGTTCTTC.

V usage is TRBV29-1 and J usage is TRBJ1-1; 8 bases are a match to TRBD1. From germline, CDR1 is SQVTM and CDR2 ANQGSEA. There are 14 residues in the CDR3. V was pared by 4 bases and J by 4 bases, with 8 bases of the junction left unmatched. CDR3 region: CSVVPGQGSTEAFF. The CDR3 DNA sequence: TGCAGCGTTGTTCCTGGACAGGGAAGCACTGAAGCTTTCTTT.